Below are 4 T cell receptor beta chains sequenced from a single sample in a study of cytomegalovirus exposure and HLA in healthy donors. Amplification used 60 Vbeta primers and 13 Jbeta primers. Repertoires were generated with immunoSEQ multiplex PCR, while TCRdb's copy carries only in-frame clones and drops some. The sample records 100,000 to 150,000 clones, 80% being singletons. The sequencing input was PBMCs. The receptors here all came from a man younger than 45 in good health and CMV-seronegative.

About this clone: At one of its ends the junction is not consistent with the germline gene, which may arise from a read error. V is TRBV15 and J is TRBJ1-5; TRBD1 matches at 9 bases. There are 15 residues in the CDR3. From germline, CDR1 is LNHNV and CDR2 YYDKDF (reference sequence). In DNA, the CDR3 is TGTGCCACCAGCAGAGCGGGACAGGGCAATCAGCCCCAGAATTTT. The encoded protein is CATSRAGQGNQPQNF.

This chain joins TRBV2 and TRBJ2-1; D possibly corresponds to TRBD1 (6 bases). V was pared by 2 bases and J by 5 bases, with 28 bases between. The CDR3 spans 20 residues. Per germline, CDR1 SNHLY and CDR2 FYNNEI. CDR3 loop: CASSESGVVVMSLNNNEQFF. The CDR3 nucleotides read TGTGCCAGCAGTGAATCAGGGGTTGTGGTGATGTCCCTTAACAACAATGAGCAGTTCTTC. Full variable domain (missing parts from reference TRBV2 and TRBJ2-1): EPEVTQTPSHQVTQMGQEVILRCVPISNHLYFYWYRQILGQKVEFLVSFYNNEISEKSEIFDDQFSVERPDGSNFTLKIRSTKLEDSAMYFCASSESGVVVMSLNNNEQFFGPGTRLTVL.

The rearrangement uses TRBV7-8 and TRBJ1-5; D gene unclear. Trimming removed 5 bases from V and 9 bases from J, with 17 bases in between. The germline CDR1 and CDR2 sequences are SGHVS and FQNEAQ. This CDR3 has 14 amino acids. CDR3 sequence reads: CASSQDGEAGPQHF. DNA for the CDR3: TGTGCCAGCAGCCAGGATGGGGAGGCAGGGCCCCAGCATTTT.

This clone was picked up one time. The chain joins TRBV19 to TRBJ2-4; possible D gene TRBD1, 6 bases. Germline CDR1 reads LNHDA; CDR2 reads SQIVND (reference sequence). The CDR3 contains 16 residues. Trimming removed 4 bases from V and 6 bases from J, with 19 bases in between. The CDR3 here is CASSTGRQDPRNIQYF. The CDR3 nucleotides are TGTGCCAGTAGTACCGGACGACAGGATCCCCGAAACATTCAGTACTTC.